Reported below is one T cell receptor beta chain. Clones were read by immunoSEQ multiplex PCR, and TCRdb kept only the in-frame ones, dropping some. The data hold tens of thousands of clones, with around nine tenths observed a single time. The data are from a study of T cell changes during pregnancy in multiple sclerosis. Germline V gene lookup returns CDR1 LNHDA and CDR2 SQIVND (reference sequence). V dropped 10 bases and J dropped 10; count of bases not matched to a gene: 14. The CDR3 is made up of 14 amino acids. The TCR comes from a female donor with multiple sclerosis, enrolled in a pregnancy study. The source material was peripheral blood, sampled in the third trimester of pregnancy. The gene calls are TRBV19 and TRBJ1-4; 8 bases are a match to TRBD1. CDR3 sequence (DNA): TGTGCCACCCTGAGCTGGGGACAGGACGGAAAACTGTTTTTT. Protein sequence: CATLSWGQDGKLFF.